The 5 T cell receptor beta chains given below trace back to one sample, sequenced in a study of control samples from healthy donors and cancer patients (TCRdb year 2020). The protocol used for the library was the immunoSEQ multiplex PCR assay. In TCRdb, the immuneACCESS table is reduced to in-frame sequences with V and J assigned. These tables do not hold every clone; where another copy was compared, an unresolved V gene accounts for under half, and the others remain unexplained. The sample table holds tens of thousands of clones, of which roughly nine tenths were seen once. Clones ranked in the top ten supply approximately 15% of the sample. The sequencing input was blood. These TCRs come from a woman in her 70s in good health.

The J gene is TRBJ2-1, the V gene TRBV24-1; 10 bases line up with TRBD1. Germline V CDR1 and CDR2: KGHDR, SFDVKD. The CDR3 is made up of 16 amino acids. With V trimmed by 4 bases and J by 8 bases, 10 bases remained unmatched. The CDR3 DNA is TGTGCCACCAGTGACTCCCCGGGACAGGGGAGCGATGAGCAGTTCTTC. Amino acid sequence: CATSDSPGQGSDEQFF.

The gene calls are TRBV4-2 and TRBJ1-1; D may be TRBD1 (6 bases). Germline CDR1 LGHNA, CDR2 YNFKEQ. The CDR3 contains 14 residues. V shed 0 bases and J shed 5 bases, with 10 bases lying between them. This CDR3 reads CASSQDPRGTEAFF. CDR3 coding DNA: TGTGCCAGCAGCCAAGATCCCAGGGGTACTGAAGCTTTCTTT.

This chain uses TRBV7-9 with TRBJ1-6; possible D gene TRBD1, 5 bases. CDR3 length equals 14 residues. Germline loops: CDR1 SEHNR, CDR2 FQNEAQ (reference sequence). V shed 1 base and J shed 10 bases, with 11 bases lying between them. The DNA for the CDR3 is TGTGCCAGCAGCTTAGAACAGGTTCGATCACCCCTCCACTTT. Residues: CASSLEQVRSPLHF.

The chain employs TRBV7-2 and TRBJ1-4, with D uncertain. Deletions cut 3 bases from V and 0 bases from J, with 8 bases between. The V gene's germline CDR1 is SGHTA and CDR2 FQGNSA. This CDR3 comprises 15 residues. The CDR3 spells CASSLSGTTNEKLFF. CDR3 nucleotides: TGTGCCAGCAGCTTGTCCGGGACAACTAATGAAAAACTGTTTTTT.

The chain uses TRBV7-2 and TRBJ2-1; 11 positions match TRBD2. This CDR3 has 15 amino acids. The V segment lost 3 bases and the J segment 4 bases; nucleotides outside the gene matches: 2. Germline CDR1 SGHTA, CDR2 FQGNSA. The CDR3 reads CASSFSGREYNEQFF. As DNA, the CDR3 is TGTGCCAGCAGCTTTAGCGGGAGGGAGTACAATGAGCAGTTCTTC.